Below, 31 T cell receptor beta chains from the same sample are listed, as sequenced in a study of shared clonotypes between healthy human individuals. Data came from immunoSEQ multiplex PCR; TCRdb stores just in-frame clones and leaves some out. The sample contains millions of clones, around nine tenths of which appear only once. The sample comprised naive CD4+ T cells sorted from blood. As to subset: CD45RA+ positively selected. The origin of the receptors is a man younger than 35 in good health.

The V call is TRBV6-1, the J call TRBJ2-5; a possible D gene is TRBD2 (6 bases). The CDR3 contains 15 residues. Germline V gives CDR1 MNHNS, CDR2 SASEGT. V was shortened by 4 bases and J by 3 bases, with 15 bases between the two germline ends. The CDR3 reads CASSVTGDKEETQYF. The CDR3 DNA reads TGTGCCAGCAGTGTAACGGGAGATAAGGAAGAGACCCAGTACTTC.

The CDR3 here is CAISPHRDRGTGGELFF. For the CDR3, the DNA is TGTGCCATCAGTCCTCATCGGGACAGGGGGACGGGCGGGGAGCTGTTTTTT. The chain couples TRBV10-3 to TRBJ2-2; 11 bases are shared with TRBD1. After removal of 5 bases from V and 7 bases from J, the junction contained 12 bases not matched to a gene. The germline CDR1 and CDR2 sequences are ENHRY and SYGVKD. The CDR3 length is 17 residues.

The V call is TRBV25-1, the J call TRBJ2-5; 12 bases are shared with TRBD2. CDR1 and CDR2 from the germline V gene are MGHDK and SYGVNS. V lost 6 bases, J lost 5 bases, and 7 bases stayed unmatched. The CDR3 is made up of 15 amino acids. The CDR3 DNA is TGTGCCAGCAGCGCTAGCGGGGGGGCCGGGGAGACCCAGTACTTC. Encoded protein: CASSASGGAGETQYF.

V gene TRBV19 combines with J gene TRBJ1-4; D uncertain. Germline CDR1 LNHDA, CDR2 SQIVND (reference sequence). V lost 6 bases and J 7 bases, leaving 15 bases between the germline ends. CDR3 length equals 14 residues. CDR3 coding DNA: TGTGCCAGTAGCGCCGGGCACCCGTTTGAAAAACTGTTTTTT. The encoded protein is CASSAGHPFEKLFF.

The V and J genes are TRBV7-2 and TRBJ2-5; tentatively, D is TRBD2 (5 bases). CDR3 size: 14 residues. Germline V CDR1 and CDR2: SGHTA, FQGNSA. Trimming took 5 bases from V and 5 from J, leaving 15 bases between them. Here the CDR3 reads CASSLERAVETQYF. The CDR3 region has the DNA TGTGCCAGCAGCCTGGAGAGGGCGGTGGAGACCCAGTACTTC.

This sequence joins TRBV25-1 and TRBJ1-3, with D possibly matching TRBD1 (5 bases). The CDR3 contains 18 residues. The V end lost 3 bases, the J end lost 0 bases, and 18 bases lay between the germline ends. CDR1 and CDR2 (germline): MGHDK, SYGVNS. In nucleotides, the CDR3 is TGTGCCAGCAGTGATGGGGCGGGACGAGCGATCTCTGGAAACACCATATATTTT. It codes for CASSDGAGRAISGNTIYF.

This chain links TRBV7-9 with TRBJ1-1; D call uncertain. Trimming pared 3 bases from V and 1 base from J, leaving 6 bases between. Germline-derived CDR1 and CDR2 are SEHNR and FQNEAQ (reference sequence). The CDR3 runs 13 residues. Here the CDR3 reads CASSFFGNTEAFF. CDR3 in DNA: TGTGCCAGCAGCTTCTTTGGGAACACTGAAGCTTTCTTT.

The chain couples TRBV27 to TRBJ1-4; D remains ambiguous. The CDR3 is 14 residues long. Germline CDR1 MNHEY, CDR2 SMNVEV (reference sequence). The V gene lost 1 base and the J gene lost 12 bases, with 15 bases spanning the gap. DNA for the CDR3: TGTGCCAGCAGTTTATATTTTGGGAAGCCGGAACTGTTTTTT. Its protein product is CASSLYFGKPELFF.

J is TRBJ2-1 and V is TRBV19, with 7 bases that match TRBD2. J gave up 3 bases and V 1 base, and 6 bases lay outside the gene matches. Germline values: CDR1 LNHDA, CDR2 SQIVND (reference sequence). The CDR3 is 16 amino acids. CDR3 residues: CASSIAKAGRYNEQFF. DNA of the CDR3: TGTGCCAGTAGTATAGCTAAAGCGGGACGCTACAATGAGCAGTTCTTC.

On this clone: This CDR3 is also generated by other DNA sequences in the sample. CDR3 coding DNA: TGTGCCAGCTCCCCAGGGGGGGGTCCCTACGAGCAGTACTTC. It translates to CASSPGGGPYEQYF. The chain couples TRBV18 to TRBJ2-7; D is perhaps TRBD1 or TRBD2 (7 bases each). In germline, CDR1 is KGHSH, CDR2 LQKENI. The CDR3 is 14 residues long. Trimming removed 6 bases from V and 2 bases from J, with 14 bases in between. Combining the CDR3 with reference TRBV18 and TRBJ2-7 gives the whole variable domain NAGVMQNPRHLVRRRGQEARLRCSPMKGHSHVYWYRQLPEEGLKFMVYLQKENIIDESGMPKERFSAEFPKEGPSILRIQQVVRGDSAAYFCASSPGGGPYEQYFGPGTRLTVT.

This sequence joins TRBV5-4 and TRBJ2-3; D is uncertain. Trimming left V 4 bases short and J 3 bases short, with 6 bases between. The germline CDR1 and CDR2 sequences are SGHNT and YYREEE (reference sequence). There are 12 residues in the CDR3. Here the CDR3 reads CASSRTTDTQYF. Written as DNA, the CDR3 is TGTGCCAGCAGCCGAACGACAGATACGCAGTATTTT.

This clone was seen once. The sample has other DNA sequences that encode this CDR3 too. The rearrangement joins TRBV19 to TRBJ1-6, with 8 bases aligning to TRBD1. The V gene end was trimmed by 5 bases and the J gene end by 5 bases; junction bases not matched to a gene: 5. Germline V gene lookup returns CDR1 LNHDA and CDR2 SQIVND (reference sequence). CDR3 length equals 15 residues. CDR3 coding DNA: TGTGCCAGTAGTTTCCTGGACAGGGATAATTCACCCCTCCACTTT. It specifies CASSFLDRDNSPLHF.

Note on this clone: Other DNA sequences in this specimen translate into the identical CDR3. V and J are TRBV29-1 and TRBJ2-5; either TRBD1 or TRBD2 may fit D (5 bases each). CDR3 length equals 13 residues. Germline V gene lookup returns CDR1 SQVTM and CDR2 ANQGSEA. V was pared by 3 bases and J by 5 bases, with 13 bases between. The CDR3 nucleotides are TGCAGCGTTGATAGGGGACCTGGGGAGACCCAGTACTTC. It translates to CSVDRGPGETQYF.

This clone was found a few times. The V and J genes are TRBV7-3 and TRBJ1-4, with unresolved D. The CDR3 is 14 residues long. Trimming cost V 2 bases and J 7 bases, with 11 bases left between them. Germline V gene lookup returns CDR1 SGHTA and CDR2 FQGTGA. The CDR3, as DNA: TGTGCCAGCAGCTTACAGTCAACGGGTGAAAAACTGTTTTTT. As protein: CASSLQSTGEKLFF.

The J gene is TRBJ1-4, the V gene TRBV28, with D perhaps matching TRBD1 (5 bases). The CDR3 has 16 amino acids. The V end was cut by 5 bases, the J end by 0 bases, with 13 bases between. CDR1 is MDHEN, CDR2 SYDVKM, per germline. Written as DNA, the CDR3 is TGTGCCAGCAGTCTTGCCGGGGCTTCAACTAATGAAAAACTGTTTTTT. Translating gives CASSLAGASTNEKLFF.

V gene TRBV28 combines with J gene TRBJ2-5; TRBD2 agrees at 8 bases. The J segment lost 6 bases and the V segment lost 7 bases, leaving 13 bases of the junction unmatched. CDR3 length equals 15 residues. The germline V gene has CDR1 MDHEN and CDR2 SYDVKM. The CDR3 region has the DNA TGTGCCAGCACCAAACCGGGACTAGGGAGTCAGACCCAGTACTTC. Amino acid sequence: CASTKPGLGSQTQYF.

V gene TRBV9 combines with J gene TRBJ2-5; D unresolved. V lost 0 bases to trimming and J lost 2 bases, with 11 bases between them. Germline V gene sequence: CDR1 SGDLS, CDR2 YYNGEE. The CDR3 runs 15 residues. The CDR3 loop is CASSVELGKQETQYF. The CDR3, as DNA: TGTGCCAGCAGCGTAGAATTGGGGAAACAAGAGACCCAGTACTTC.

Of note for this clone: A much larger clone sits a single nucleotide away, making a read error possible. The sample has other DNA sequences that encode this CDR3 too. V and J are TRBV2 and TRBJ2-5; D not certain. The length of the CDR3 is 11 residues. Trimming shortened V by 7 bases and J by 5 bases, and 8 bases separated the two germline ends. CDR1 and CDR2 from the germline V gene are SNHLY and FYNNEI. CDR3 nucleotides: TGTGCCAGCACCTTAGAGGAGACCCAGTACTTC. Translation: CASTLEETQYF.

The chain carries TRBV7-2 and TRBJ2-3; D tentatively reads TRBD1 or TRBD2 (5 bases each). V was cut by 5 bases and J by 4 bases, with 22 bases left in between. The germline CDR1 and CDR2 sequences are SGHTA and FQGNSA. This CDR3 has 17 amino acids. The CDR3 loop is CASSRTWGRGGADTQYF. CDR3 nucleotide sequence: TGTGCCAGCAGCCGAACTTGGGGGAGAGGAGGCGCAGATACGCAGTATTTT.

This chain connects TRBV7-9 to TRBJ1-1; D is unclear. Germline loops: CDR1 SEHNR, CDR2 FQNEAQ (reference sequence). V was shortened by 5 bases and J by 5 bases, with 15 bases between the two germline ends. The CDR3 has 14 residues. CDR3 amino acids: CASSDMRWSTEAFF. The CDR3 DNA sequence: TGTGCCAGCAGCGACATGCGCTGGAGTACTGAAGCTTTCTTT.

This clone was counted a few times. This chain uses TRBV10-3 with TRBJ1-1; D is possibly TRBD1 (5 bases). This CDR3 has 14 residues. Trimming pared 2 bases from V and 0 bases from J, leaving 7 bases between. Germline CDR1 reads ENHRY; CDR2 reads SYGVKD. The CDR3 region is CAISEDRMNTEAFF. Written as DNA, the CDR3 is TGTGCCATCAGTGAGGACAGAATGAACACTGAAGCTTTCTTT.

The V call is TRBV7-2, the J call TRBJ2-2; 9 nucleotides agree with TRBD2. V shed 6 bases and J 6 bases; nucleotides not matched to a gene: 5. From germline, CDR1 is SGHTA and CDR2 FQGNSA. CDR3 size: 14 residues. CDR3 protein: CASSLSGRSGELFF. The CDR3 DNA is TGTGCCAGCAGTCTTAGCGGGAGATCCGGGGAGCTGTTTTTT.

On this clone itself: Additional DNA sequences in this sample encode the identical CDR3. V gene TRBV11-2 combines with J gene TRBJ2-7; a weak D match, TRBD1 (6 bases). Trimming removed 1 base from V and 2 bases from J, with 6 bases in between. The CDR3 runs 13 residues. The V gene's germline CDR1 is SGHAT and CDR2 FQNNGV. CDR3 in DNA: TGTGCCAGCAGCTTAGCAGGGGCCTACGAGCAGTACTTC. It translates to CASSLAGAYEQYF. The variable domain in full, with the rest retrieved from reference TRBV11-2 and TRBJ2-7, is EAGVAQSPRYKIIEKRQSVAFWCNPISGHATLYWYQQILGQGPKLLIQFQNNGVVDDSQLPKDRFSAERLKGVDSTLKIQPAKLEDSAVYLCASSLAGAYEQYFGPGTRLTVT.

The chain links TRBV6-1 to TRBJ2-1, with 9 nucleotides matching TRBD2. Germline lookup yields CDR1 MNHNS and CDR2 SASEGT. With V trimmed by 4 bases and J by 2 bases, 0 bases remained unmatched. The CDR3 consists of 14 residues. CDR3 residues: CASSASGAYNEQFF. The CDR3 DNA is TGTGCCAGCAGTGCTAGCGGGGCCTACAATGAGCAGTTCTTC.

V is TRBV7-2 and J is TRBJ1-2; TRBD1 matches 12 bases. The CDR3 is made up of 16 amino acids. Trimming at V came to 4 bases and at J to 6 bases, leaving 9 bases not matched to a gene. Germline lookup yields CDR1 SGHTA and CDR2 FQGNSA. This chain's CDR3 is CASSSRGTGGAHGYTF. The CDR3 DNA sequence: TGTGCCAGCAGCTCCCGTGGGACAGGGGGCGCCCATGGCTACACCTTC.

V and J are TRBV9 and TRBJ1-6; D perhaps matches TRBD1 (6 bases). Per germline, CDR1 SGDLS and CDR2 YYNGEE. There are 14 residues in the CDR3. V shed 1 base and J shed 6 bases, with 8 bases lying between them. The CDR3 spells CASSVSGANSPLHF. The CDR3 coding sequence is TGTGCCAGCAGCGTATCAGGGGCTAATTCACCCCTCCACTTT. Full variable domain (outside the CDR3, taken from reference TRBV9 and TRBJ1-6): DSGVTQTPKHLITATGQRVTLRCSPRSGDLSVYWYQQSLDQGLQFLIQYYNGEERAKGNILERFSAQQFPDLHSELNLSSLELGDSALYFCASSVSGANSPLHFGNGTRLTVT.

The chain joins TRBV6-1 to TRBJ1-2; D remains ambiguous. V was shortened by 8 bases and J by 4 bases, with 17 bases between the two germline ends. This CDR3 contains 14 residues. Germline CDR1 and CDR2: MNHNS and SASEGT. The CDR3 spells CASLVDRASYGYTF. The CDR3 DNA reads TGTGCCAGCCTAGTAGACCGGGCCTCCTATGGCTACACCTTC.

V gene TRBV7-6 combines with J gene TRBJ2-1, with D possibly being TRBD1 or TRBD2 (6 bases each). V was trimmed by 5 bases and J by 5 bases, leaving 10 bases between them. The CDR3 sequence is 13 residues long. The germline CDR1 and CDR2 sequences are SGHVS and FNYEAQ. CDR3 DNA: TGTGCCAGCAGCCCCGGGGGCCACAATGAGCAGTTCTTC. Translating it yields CASSPGGHNEQFF.

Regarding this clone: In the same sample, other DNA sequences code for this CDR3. The CDR3 loop is CAWSPLSFTDTQYF. CDR3 bases: TGTGCCTGGAGTCCCCTTAGCTTCACAGATACGCAGTATTTT. The chain recombines TRBV30 with TRBJ2-3; no firm D call. V was trimmed by 2 bases and J by 2 bases, leaving 11 bases between them. CDR1 is GTSNPN, CDR2 SVGIG, per germline (reference sequence). The CDR3 sequence is 14 residues long. The full variable domain, in which reference TRBV30 and TRBJ2-3 provide the parts outside the CDR3, is SQTIHQWPATLVQPVGSPLSLECTVEGTSNPNLYWYRQAAGRGLQLLFYSVGIGQISSEVPQNLSASRPQDRQFILSSKKLLLSDSGFYLCAWSPLSFTDTQYFGPGTRLTVL.

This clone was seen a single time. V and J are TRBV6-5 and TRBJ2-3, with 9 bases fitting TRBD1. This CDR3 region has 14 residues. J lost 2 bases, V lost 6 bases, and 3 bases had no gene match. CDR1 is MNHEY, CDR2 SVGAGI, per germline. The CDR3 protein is CASRRDRVTDTQYF. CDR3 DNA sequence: TGTGCCAGCAGACGGGACAGGGTCACAGATACGCAGTATTTT.

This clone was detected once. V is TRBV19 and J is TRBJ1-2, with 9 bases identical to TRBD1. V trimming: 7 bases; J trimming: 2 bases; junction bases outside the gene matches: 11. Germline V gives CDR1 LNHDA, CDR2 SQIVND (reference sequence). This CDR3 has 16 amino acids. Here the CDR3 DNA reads TGTGCCAGTAAAAAATCGGCCGGGACAGGGAACTATGGCTACACCTTC. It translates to CASKKSAGTGNYGYTF.